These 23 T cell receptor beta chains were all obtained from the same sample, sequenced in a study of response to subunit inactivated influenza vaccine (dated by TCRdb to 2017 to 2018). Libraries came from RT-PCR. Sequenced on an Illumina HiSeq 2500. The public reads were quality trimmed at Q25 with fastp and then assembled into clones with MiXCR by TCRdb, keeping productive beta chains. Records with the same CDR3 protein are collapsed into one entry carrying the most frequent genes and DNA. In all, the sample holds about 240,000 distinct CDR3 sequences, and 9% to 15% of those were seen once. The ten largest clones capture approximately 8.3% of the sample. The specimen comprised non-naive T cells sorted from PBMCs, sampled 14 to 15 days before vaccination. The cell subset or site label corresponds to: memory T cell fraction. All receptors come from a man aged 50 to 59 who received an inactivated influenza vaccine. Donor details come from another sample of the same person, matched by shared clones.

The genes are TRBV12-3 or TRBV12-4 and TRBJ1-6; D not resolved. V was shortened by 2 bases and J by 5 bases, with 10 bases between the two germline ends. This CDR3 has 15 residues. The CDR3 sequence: CASSLSNRNNSPLHF. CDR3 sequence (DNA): TGTGCCAGCAGTTTATCCAACAGAAATAATTCACCCCTCCACTTT.

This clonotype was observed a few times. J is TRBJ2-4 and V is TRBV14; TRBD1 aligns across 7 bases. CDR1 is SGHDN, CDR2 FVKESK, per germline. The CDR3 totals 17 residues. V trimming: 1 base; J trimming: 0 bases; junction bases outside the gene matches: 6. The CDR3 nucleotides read TGTGCCAGCAGCCAAGTTCACAGGGGTCTAGCCAAAAACATTCAGTACTTC. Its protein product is CASSQVHRGLAKNIQYF.

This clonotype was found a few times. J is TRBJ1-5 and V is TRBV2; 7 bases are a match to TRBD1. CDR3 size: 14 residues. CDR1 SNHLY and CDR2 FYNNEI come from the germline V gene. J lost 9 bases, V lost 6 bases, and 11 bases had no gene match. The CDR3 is CASRDDRDIWPQHF. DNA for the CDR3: TGTGCCAGCAGAGACGACAGGGACATTTGGCCCCAGCATTTT.

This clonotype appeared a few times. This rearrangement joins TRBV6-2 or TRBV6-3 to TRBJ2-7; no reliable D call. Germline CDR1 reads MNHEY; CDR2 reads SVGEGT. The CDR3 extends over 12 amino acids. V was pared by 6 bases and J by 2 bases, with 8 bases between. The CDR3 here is CASRSQTYEQYF. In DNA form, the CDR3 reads TGTGCCAGCAGATCACAAACCTACGAGCAGTACTTC.

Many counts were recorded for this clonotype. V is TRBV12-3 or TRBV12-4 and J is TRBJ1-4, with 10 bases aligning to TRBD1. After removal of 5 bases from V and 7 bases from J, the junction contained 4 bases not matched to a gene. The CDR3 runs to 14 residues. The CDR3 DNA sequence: TGTGCCAGCAGTCTGACAGGGGGCGGTGAAAAACTGTTTTTT. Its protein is CASSLTGGGEKLFF.

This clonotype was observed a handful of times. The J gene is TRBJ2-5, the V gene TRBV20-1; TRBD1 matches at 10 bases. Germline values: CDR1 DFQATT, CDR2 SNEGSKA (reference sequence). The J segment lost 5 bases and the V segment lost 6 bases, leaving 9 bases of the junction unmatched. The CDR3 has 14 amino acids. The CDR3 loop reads CSAEDRGSYETQYF. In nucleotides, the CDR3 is TGCAGTGCCGAGGACAGGGGGTCTTACGAGACCCAGTACTTC.

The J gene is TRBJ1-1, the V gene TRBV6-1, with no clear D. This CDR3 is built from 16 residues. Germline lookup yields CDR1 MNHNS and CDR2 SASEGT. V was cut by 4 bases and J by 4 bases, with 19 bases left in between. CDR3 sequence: CASSASRSFSGTEAFF. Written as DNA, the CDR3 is TGTGCCAGCAGTGCCTCTCGGTCCTTTTCGGGCACTGAAGCTTTCTTT.

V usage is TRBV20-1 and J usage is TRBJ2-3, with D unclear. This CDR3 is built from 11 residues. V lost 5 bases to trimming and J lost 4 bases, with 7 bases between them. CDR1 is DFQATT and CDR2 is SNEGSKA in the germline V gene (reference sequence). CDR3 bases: TGCAGTGCTGGAGCCGCAGATACGCAGTATTTT. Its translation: CSAGAADTQYF.

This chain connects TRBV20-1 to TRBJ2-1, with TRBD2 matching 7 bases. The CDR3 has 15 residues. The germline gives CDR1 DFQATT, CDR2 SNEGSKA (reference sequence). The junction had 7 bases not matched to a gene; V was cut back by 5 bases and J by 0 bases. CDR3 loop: CSAYSGYSSYNEQFF. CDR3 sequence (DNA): TGCAGTGCTTATAGCGGGTACAGCTCCTACAATGAGCAGTTCTTC.

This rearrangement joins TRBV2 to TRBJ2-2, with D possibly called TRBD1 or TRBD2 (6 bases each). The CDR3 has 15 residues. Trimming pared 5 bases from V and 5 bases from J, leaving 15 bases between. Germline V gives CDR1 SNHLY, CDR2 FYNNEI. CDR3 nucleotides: TGTGCCAGCAGTCCCCTAAGGGGGGAAACCGGGGAGCTGTTTTTT. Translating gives CASSPLRGETGELFF.

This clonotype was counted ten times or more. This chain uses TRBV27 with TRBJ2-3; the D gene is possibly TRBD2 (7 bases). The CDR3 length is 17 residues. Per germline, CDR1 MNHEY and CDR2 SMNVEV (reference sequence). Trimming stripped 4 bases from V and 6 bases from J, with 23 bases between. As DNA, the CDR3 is TGTGCCAGCAGTTGGGTGTTGAGAGGGGGGGGCTTGGATACGCAGTATTTT. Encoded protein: CASSWVLRGGGLDTQYF.

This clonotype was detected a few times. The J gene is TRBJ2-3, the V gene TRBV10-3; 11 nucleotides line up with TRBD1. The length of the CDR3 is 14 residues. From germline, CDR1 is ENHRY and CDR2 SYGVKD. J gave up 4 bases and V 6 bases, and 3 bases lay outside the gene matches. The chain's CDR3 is CAISGQGAADTQYF. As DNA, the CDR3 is TGTGCCATCAGCGGACAGGGGGCAGCAGATACGCAGTATTTT.

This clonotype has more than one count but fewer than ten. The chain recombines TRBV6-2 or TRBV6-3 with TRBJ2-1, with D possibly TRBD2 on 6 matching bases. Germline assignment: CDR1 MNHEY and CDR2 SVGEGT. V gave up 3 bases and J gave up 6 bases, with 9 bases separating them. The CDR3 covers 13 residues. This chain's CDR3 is CASSYRESNEQFF. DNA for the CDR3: TGTGCCAGCAGTTATCGGGAGAGCAATGAGCAGTTCTTC.

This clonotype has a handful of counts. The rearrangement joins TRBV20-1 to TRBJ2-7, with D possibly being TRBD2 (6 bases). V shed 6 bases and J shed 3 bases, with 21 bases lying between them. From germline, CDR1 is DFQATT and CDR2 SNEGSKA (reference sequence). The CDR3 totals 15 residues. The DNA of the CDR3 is TGCAGTGCCCACTGGGGGGATTCCCCCAGCTACGAGCAGTACTTC. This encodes CSAHWGDSPSYEQYF.

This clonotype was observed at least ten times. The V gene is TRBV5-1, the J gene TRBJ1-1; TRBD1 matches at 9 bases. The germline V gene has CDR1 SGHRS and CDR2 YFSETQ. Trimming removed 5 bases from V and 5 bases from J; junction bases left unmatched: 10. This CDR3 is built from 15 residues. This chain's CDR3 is CASRTSTGGGTEAFF. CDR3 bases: TGCGCCAGCAGAACCTCAACAGGGGGCGGGACTGAAGCTTTCTTT.

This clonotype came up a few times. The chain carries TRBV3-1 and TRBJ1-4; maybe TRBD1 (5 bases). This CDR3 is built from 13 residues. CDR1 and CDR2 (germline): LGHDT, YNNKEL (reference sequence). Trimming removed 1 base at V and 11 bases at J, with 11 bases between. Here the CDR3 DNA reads TGTGCCAGCAGCCAAGTTGCGGGGGGGAAACTGTTTTTT. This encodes CASSQVAGGKLFF.

The CDR3 DNA sequence: TGCAGTGCTAGAGTCGTCAGGGCCGGGGCTGGAAACACCATATATTTT. The encoded protein is CSARVVRAGAGNTIYF. The V and J genes are TRBV20-1 and TRBJ1-3; tentatively, D is TRBD1 (5 bases). The germline V gene has CDR1 DFQATT and CDR2 SNEGSKA (reference sequence). This CDR3 spans 16 amino acids. V dropped 1 base and J dropped 2 bases, with 15 bases sitting between them.

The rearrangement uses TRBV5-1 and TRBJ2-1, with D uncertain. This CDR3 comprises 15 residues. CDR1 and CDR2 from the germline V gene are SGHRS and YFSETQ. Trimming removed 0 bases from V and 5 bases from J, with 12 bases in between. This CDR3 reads CASSLGHGRDNEQFF. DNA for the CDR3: TGCGCCAGCAGCTTGGGACACGGACGAGACAATGAGCAGTTCTTC.

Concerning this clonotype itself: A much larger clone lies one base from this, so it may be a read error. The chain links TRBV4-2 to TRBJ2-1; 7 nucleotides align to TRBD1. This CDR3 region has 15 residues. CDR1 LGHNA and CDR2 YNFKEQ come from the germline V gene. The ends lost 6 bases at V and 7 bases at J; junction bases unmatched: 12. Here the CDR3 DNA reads TGTGCCAGCAGTTGTCGACAGGGTATGGGGAATGAGCAGTTCTTC. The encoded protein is CASSCRQGMGNEQFF.

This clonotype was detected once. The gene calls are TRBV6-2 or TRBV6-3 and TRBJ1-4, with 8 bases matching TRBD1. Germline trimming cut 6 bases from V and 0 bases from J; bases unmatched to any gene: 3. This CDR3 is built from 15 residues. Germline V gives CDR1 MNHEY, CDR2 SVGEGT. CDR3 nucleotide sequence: TGTGCCAGCAGAACGACAGGGGCAACTAATGAAAAACTGTTTTTT. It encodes CASRTTGATNEKLFF.

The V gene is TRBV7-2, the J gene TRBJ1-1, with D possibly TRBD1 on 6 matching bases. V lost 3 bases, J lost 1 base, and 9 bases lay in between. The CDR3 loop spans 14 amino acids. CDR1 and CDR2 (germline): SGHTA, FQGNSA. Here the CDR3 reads CASSFRTANTEAFF. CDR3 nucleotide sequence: TGTGCCAGCAGCTTCAGGACAGCGAACACTGAAGCTTTCTTT.

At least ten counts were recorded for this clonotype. CDR3 loop: CASTMGGNQPQHF. The CDR3, as DNA: TGTGCCAGCACCATGGGAGGAAATCAGCCCCAGCATTTT. This chain joins TRBV7-9 and TRBJ1-5; D ambiguous. V gave up 7 bases and J gave up 4 bases, with 11 bases separating them. The CDR3 extends over 13 amino acids. The germline gives CDR1 SEHNR, CDR2 FQNEAQ (reference sequence). The full variable domain, in which reference TRBV7-9 and TRBJ1-5 provide the parts outside the CDR3, is DTGVSQNPRHKITKRGQNVTFRCDPISEHNRLYWYRQTLGQGPEFLTYFQNEAQLEKSRLLSDRFSAERPKGSFSTLEIQRTEQGDSAMYLCASTMGGNQPQHFGDGTRLSIL.

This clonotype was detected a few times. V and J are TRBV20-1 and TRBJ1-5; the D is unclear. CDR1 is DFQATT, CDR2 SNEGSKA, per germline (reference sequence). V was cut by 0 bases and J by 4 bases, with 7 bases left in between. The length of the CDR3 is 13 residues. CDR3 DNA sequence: TGCAGTGCTAGAGATCATGCGAATCAGCCCCAGCATTTT. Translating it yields CSARDHANQPQHF.